This T cell receptor beta chain was sequenced during a study of response to subunit inactivated influenza vaccine. General observations from the study: After each seasonal influenza vaccination, few new T cells are recruited, the authors suggested.

TCRdb independently ran MiXCR on the RT-PCR reads; one entry per CDR3 protein. This table has 750,000 to 850,000 distinct CDR3 sequences, approximately 18% appearing once. Per the germline V gene, CDR1 is SGHTA and CDR2 is FQGNSA. Trimming stripped 5 bases from V and 0 bases from J, with 14 bases between. The CDR3 runs 17 residues. The table lists this clonotype with many counts. Its antigen is unidentified. This TCR derives from a man in his forties or fifties who received an inactivated influenza vaccine. The sequencing here drew on PBMCs from blood, taken about 5 days after vaccination. This chain links TRBV7-2 with TRBJ2-6; D may be TRBD1 or TRBD2 (5 bases each). The CDR3 DNA follows: TGTGCCAGCAGCCCAGGGCCGGGGCGCTCTGGGGCCAACGTCCTGACTTTC. Protein sequence: CASSPGPGRSGANVLTF.